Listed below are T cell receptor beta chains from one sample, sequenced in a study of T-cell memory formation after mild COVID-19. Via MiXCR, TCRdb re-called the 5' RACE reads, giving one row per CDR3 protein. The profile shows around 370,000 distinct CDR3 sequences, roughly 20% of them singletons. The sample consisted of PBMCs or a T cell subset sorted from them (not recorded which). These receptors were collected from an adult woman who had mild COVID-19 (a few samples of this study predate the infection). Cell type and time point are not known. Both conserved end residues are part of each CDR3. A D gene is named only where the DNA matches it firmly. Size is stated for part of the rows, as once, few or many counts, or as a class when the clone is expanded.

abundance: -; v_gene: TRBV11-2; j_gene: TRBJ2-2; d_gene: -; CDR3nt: TGTGCCAGCAGCTTTGAGTTGACCGGGGAGCTGTTTTTT; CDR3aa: CASSFELTGELFF
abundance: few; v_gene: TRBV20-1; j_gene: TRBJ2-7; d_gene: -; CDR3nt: TGCAGTGCGAGAGGCCGCTGGGACGAGCAGTACTTC; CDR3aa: CSARGRWDEQYF
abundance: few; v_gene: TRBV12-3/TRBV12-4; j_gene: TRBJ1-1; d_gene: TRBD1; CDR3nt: TGTGCCAGCAGTCCCCGACAGGGGAACACTGAAGCTTTCTTT; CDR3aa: CASSPRQGNTEAFF
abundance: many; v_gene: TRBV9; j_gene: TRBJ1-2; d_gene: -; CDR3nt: TGTGCCAGCAGCGTAGGGAGTGAGTCTTTTGGTGGCTACACCTTC; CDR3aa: CASSVGSESFGGYTF
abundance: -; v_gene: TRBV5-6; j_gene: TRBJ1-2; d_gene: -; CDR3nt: TGTGCCAGCAGCTACGTAGATCACGAGTGGTATGGCTACACCTTC; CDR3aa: CASSYVDHEWYGYTF
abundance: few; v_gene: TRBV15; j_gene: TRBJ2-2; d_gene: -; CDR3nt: TGTGCCACCAGCGCCCTTGGAGGGAGGAGGAACACCGGGGAGCTGTTTTTT; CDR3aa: CATSALGGRRNTGELFF
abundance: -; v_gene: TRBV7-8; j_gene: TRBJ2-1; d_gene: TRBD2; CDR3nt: TGTGCCAGCACCTCGGGACTAGGGTACAATGAGCAGTTCTTC; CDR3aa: CASTSGLGYNEQFF
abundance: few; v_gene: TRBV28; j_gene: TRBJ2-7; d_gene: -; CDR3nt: TGTGCCAGCAGTTTACCTTACTACGAGCAGTACTTC; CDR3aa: CASSLPYYEQYF
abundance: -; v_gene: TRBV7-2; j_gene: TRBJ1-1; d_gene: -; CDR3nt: TGTGCCAGCAGCTTACAGAGTGGTGGCAGGTTTTCTGGCACTGAAGCTTTCTTT; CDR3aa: CASSLQSGGRFSGTEAFF
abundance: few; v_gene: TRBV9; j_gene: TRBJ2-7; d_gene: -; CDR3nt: TGTGCCAGCAGCGTGGGGCAGGCCGGGGCCTACGAGCAGTACTTC; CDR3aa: CASSVGQAGAYEQYF
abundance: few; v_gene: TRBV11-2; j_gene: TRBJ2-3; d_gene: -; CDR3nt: TGTGCCAGCAGCCCGGGGGAAGGGTGGCCAGATACGCAGTATTTT; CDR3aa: CASSPGEGWPDTQYF
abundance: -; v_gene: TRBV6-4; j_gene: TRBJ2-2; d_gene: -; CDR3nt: TGTGCCAGCAGTGACCGGACAGACACCGGGGAGCTGTTTTTT; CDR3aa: CASSDRTDTGELFF
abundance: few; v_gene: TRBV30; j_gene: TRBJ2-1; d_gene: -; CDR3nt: TGTGCCTGGAGTGTGGGGGTTGGAATGTACAATGAGCAGTTCTTC; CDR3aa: CAWSVGVGMYNEQFF
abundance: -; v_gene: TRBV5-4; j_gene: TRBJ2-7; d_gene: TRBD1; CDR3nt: TGTGCCAGCAGCTTGGGAGGGACAGGCAGAAACAACCCTAAGTTC; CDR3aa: CASSLGGTGRNNPKF
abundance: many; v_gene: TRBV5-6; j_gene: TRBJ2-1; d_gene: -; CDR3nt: TGTGCCAGCAGCTTGTACTGGGGGCAAAGGTCGGGGCAGTTCTTC; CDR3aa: CASSLYWGQRSGQFF
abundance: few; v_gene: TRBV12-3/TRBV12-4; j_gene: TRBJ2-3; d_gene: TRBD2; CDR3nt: TGTGCCAGCAGTTCGACTAGCGGGATTTCGGATACGCAGTATTTT; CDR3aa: CASSSTSGISDTQYF
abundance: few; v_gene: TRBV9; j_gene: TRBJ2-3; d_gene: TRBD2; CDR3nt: TGTGCCAGCAGCGCCTTTAGCGGGGGGGCAACAGATACGCAGTATTTT; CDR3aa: CASSAFSGGATDTQYF
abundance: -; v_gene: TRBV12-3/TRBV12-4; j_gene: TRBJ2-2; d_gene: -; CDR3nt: TGTGCCAGCAGTTACGACAGGGGGGAGCTGTTTTTT; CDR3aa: CASSYDRGELFF
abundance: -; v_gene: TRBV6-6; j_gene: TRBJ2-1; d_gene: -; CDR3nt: TGTGCCAGCAGCGGGGGAAACAATGAGCAGTTCTTC; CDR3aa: CASSGGNNEQFF
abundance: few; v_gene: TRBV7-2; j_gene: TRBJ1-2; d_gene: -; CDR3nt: TGTGCCAGCAGCTTACGGGCGGGGGAAGGTGGCTACACCTTC; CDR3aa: CASSLRAGEGGYTF
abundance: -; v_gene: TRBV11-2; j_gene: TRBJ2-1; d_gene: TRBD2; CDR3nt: TGTGCCAGCAGCTTAGTGGCGGGAGGCCCCGGACATCATGAGCAGTTCTTC; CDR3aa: CASSLVAGGPGHHEQFF
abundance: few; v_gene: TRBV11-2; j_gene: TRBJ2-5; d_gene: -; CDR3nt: TGTGCCAGCAGCTTACAACTAGTCGAACAGACCCAGTACTTC; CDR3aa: CASSLQLVEQTQYF
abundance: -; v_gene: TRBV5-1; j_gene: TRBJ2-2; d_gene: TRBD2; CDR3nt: TGCGCCAGCGGACTAGCGGGAGTCGGGACCGGGGAGCTGTTTTTT; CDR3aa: CASGLAGVGTGELFF
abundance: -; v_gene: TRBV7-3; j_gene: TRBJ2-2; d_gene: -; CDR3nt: TGTGCCAGCAGCCCTGGACAGTCCCCCGGGGAGCTGTTTTTT; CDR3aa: CASSPGQSPGELFF
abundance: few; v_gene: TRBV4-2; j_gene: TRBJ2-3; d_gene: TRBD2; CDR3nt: TGTGCCAGCAGCTCCCGGGTGAGCGGGGGACCTAGCACAGATACGCAGTATTTT; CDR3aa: CASSSRVSGGPSTDTQYF
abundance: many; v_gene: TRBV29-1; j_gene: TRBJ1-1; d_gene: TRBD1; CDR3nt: TGCAGCGTTCAAGGGACAGTGAACACTGAAGCTTTCTTT; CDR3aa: CSVQGTVNTEAFF
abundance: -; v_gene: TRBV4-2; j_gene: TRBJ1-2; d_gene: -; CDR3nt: TGTGCCAGCAGACCGAGGACAGTCGACTATGGCTACACCTTC; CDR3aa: CASRPRTVDYGYTF
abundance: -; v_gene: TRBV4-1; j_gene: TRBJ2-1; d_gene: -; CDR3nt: TGCGCCAGCAGCTCAGGGCCCATTCTCAATGAGCAGTTCTTC; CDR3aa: CASSSGPILNEQFF
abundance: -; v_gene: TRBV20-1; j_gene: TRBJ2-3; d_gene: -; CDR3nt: TGCAGTGCTAGGGAGGGGACCTCTAGCACAGATACGCAGTATTTT; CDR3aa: CSAREGTSSTDTQYF
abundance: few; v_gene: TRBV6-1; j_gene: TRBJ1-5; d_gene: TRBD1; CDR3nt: TGTGCCAGCAGCTCCCGGGACAGCCATTCCAATCAGCCCCAGCATTTT; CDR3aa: CASSSRDSHSNQPQHF
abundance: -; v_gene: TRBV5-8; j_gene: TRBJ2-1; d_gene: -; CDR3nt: TGTGCCAGCAGCTCCTCAGGGGACTTCCAGTTCTTC; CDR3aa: CASSSSGDFQFF
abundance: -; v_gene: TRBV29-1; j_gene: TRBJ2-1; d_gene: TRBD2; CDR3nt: TGCAGCGCCAGGACTAGCGGGACCTACAATGAGCAGTTCTTC; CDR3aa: CSARTSGTYNEQFF
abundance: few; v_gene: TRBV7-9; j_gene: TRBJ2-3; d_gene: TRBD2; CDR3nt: TGTGCCAGCAGCTTAGCGGCGGGAGCAACAGATACGCAGTATTTT; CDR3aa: CASSLAAGATDTQYF
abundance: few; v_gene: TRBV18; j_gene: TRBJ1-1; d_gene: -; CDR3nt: TGTGCCAGCTCACCCCGGGGTTGGCAGGGGGAAGCTTTCTTT; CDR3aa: CASSPRGWQGEAFF
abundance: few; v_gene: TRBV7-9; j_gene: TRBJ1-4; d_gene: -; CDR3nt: TGTGCCAGCAGCGTGCGACAGGAAAAACTGTTTTTT; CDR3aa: CASSVRQEKLFF
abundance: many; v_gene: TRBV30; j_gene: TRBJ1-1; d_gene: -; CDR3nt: TGTGCCTGGAGTGTAATGAACGCTTTGGAGACTGAAGCTTTCTTT; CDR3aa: CAWSVMNALETEAFF
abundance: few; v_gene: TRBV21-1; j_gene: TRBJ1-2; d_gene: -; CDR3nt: TGTGCCAGCAGCAAGGACCCGGAGGGTTTCTATGGCTACACCTTC; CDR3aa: CASSKDPEGFYGYTF
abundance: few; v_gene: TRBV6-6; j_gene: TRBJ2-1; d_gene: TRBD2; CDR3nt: TGTGCCAGCAGAACTAGCGAGGAGCAGTTCTTC; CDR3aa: CASRTSEEQFF
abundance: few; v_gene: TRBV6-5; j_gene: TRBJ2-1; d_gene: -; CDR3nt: TGTGCCAGCAGTCGAGACAGACTCAATGAGCAGTTCTTC; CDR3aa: CASSRDRLNEQFF
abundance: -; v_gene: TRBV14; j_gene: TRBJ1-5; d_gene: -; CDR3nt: TGTGCCAGCAGCCATAATAGTAGTACACCTAGCAATCAGCCCCAGCATTTT; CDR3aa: CASSHNSSTPSNQPQHF
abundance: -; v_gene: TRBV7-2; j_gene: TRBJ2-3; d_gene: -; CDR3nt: TGTGCCAGCAGCTTAAAAGCGGGAGATACGCAGTATTTT; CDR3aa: CASSLKAGDTQYF
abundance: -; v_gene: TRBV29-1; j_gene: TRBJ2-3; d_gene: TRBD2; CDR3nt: TGCAGCGCCGGGACTAGCGGGAGGGCCCTCACAGATACGCAGTATTTT; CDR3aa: CSAGTSGRALTDTQYF
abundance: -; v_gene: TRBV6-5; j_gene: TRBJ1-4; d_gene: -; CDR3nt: TGTGCCAGCAAAAAAGATGGCAGGAGACCGTGGGGAAAACTGTTTTTT; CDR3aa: CASKKDGRRPWGKLFF
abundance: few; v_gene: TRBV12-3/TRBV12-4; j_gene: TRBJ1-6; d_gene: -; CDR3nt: TGTGCCAGCACCCCCGGGGATTCACCCCTCCACTTT; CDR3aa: CASTPGDSPLHF
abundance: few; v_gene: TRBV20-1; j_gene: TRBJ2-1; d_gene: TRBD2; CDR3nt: TGCAGTGCTAGAGATGGACTAGCATCACCCCATGAGCAGTTCTTC; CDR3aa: CSARDGLASPHEQFF
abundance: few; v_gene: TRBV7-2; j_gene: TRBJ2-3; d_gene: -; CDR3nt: TGTGCCAGCAGCTTAGTTGGCATGACAGATACGCAGTATTTT; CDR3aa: CASSLVGMTDTQYF
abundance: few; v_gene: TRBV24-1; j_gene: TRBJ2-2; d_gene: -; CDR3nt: TGTGCCACCAGTGATCACGGGCAGGCAGGGACCGGGGAGCTGTTTTTT; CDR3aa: CATSDHGQAGTGELFF
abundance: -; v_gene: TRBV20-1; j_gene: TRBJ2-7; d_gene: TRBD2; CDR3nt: TGCAGTGCTAATCCCGGCGGGGGTTCCTACGAGCAGTACTTC; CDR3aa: CSANPGGGSYEQYF
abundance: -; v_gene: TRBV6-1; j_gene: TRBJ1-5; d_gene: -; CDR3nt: TGTGCCAGCAGAGTGACAGACCCATCAGCCCAGCATTTT; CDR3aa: CASRVTDPSAQHF
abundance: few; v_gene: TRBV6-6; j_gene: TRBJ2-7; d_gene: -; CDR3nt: TGTGCCAGCAGTACCCGGGACTTCTCCTACGAGCAGTACTTC; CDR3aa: CASSTRDFSYEQYF
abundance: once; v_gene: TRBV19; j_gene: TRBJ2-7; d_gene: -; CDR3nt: TGTGCCAGTAGTATGAGTGACAACTCCTACGAGCAGTACTTC; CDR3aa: CASSMSDNSYEQYF
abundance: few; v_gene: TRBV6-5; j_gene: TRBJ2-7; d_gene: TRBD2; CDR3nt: TGTGCCAGCAGTTTCCACCTAGCGGGAGGGCCCTACGAGCAGTACTTC; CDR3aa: CASSFHLAGGPYEQYF
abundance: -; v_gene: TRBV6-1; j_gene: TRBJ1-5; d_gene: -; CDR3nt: TGTGCCAGCAGTGAAGCACAGGGTAGGCAGCCCCAGCATTTT; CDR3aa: CASSEAQGRQPQHF
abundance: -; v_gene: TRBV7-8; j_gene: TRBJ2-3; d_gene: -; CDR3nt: TGTGCCAGCATCCTACTTCGTCGCGGGGTTAGCACAGATACGCAGTATTTT; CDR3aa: CASILLRRGVSTDTQYF